The source of this T cell receptor (beta chain) is a study of T cells in Graves' hyperthyroidism and ophthalmopathy. This clonotype was observed many times. Graves' hyperthyroidism without ophthalmopathy progression within 18 months was termed stable. With 4 bases removed from V and 2 bases from J, the gap between germline ends came to 11 bases. The length of the CDR3 is 13 residues. CDR1 and CDR2 from the germline V gene are SQVTM and ANQGSEA. TCR beta CDR3 regions were amplified from RNA. In the first-round RT-PCR of the TCR CDR3, the HTBI primer set was used. Each CDR3 protein gets one entry after TCRdb re-called the multiplex PCR reads with MiXCR. The repertoire has about 180,000 distinct CDR3 sequences, about a sixth of them found once; the top ten carry 29%.

The chain employs TRBV29-1 and TRBJ1-1; possible D gene TRBD1, 6 bases. This TCR was recovered from a woman aged 45 to 65 with Graves' hyperthyroidism. The source material was blood. The CDR3, as DNA: TGCAGCGTTGCTACGACAGGCAACACTGAAGCTTTCTTT. It yields the protein CSVATTGNTEAFF.